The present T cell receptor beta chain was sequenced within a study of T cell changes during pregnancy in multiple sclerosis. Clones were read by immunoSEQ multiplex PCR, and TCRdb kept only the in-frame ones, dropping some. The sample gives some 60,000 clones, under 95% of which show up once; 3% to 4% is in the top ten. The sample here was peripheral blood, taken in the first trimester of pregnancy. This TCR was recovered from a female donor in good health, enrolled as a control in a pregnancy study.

The CDR3 region has the DNA TGCAGCGTTGAAAGTCGAGGGGCTAGCGAGTACAATGAGCAGTTCTTC. It specifies CSVESRGASEYNEQFF. This rearrangement joins TRBV29-1 to TRBJ2-1; perhaps TRBD2 as D (6 bases). The V gene lost 2 bases and the J gene lost 4 bases, with 18 bases spanning the gap. The length of the CDR3 is 16 residues. Germline loops: CDR1 SQVTM, CDR2 ANQGSEA.